This TCR beta chain was identified in a study of monozygotic twins with cystic fibrosis. Study information: Library input was 2.5 to 3.5 micrograms of fragmented DNA, with about 15 PCR cycles.

The V gene's germline CDR1 is LNHDA and CDR2 SQIVND (reference sequence). Trimming took 8 bases from V and 7 from J, leaving 21 bases between them. The CDR3 contains 15 residues. Sequencing was performed with immunoSEQ multiplex PCR; in TCRdb, only in-frame clones are kept and a portion is missing. The sample includes roughly 10,000 clones, over 99% of them seen just once. Study findings and constraints: No link emerged between shared CDR3 counts and age, concordance or severity. Low clonality (median about 0.0095) suggested a mostly naive repertoire.

A word on this clone: What it binds is unknown.

Sequences were obtained from blood. The chain combines TRBV19 with TRBJ1-5; no definite D call. The origin of this receptor is a man aged 18 to 29 with cystic fibrosis. CDR3 region: CASSKLTADGQPQHF. CDR3 bases: TGTGCCAGTTCTAAACTAACGGCGGATGGACAGCCCCAGCATTTT.